A single sample gave rise to the 2 T cell receptor beta chains below, sequenced in a study of memory CD4+ T cells and cytomegalovirus serostatus. The sort gate was single viable CD3+CD4+CD8-CD45RO+ cells for memory CD4+ T cells. Data came from immunoSEQ multiplex PCR; TCRdb stores just in-frame clones and leaves some out. This table has 55,000 to 65,000 clones, over 80% appearing once. The sequenced sample consisted of memory CD4+ T cells from blood. The source of these receptors is an adult in good health and CMV-seronegative.

This sequence joins TRBV7-3 and TRBJ2-2; tentative D call: TRBD2 (6 bases). V lost 4 bases, J lost 6 bases, and 12 bases lay in between. Per the germline V gene, CDR1 is SGHTA and CDR2 is FQGTGA. The CDR3 totals 14 residues. CDR3 in amino acids: CASSSLAAAGELFF. CDR3 in DNA: TGTGCCAGCAGCTCATTAGCGGCGGCCGGGGAGCTGTTTTTT.

CDR3: CASSLQGASSGANVLTF. The CDR3 nucleotides are TGTGCCAGCAGCTTACAGGGGGCGAGCTCTGGGGCCAACGTCCTGACTTTC. The rearrangement joins TRBV5-5 to TRBJ2-6; TRBD1 matches 9 bases. Germline V lookup: CDR1 SGHKS, CDR2 YYEKEE (reference sequence). V shed 2 bases, J shed 0 bases, and the junction held 3 bases outside the gene matches. The CDR3 is 17 residues long. The complete variable domain, with remaining parts taken from reference TRBV5-5 and TRBJ2-6, reads DAGVTQSPTHLIKTRGQQVTLRCSPISGHKSVSWYQQVLGQGPQFIFQYYEKEERGRGNFPDRFSARQFPNYSSELNVNALLLGDSALYLCASSLQGASSGANVLTFGAGSRLTVL.